This T cell receptor beta chain stems from a study of brain metastases from non-small cell lung cancer. On this clone itself: Its antigen is undetermined. Within the sample, other DNA sequences also encode this same CDR3.

The V gene's germline CDR1 is LGHNT and CDR2 FRNRAP. The V end lost 5 bases, the J end lost 8 bases, and 15 bases lay between the germline ends. The CDR3 has 14 residues. The assay was immunoSEQ multiplex PCR, and TCRdb's table has in-frame clones only and misses some. The sample yields more than 14,000 clones, around 86% seen once. General observations from the study: Compared with primary tumors, brain metastases showed less T-cell infiltration. Compared with their matched primary tumors, 60% to 65% of brain metastases showed expanded T-cell clones. Brain metastases shared most TCR repertoire with primaries, with sparse T cells.

The rearrangement uses TRBV12-5 and TRBJ2-2; D possibly corresponds to TRBD1 (5 bases). The sequence came from a donor at least 40 years old with non-small cell lung cancer. The source material was primary lung tumor tissue. CDR3: CASGPIGVPGELFF. The CDR3 DNA reads TGTGCTAGTGGTCCGATAGGGGTCCCTGGGGAGCTGTTTTTT.